The clone carrying this TCR beta chain was counted a few times. The antigen remains unidentified. These data belong to a study of vaccination and CD4 T cells after COVID-19. Study findings and constraints: Among those convalescent, a median around 89% of reactive clones emerged solely post-vaccination.

The treatment: roughly 11-day PBMC culture with coronavirus spike peptide pools or control peptides (ViraFEST assay). The unexposed donor's CD4+ T cells were collected before the COVID-19 pandemic (2011-2018). Looked up from germline, CDR1 is DFQATT and CDR2 is SNEGSKA (reference sequence). V shed 5 bases and J shed 7 bases, with 17 bases lying between them. The CDR3 runs to 13 residues. Scientists ran DNA taken from cultured CD4+ T cells through the Oncomine TCR Beta short-read assay for sequencing. TCRdb reprocessed the PCR reads via MiXCR and lists one record per CDR3 protein. The table includes 8,500 to 10,000 distinct CDR3 sequences, less than 70% detected once.

The V call is TRBV20-1, the J call TRBJ1-2; D is perhaps TRBD1 (6 bases). Material: CD4+ T cells from blood, cultured in vitro. This TCR was recovered from a human donor in good health. The CDR3 loop reads CSASYRDRGGYTF. The CDR3 DNA follows: TGCAGTGCTTCCTACAGGGATCGAGGTGGCTACACCTTC.